Detailed here is one T cell receptor (beta chain). CDR1 and CDR2 (germline): GTSNPN, SVGIG (reference sequence). The CDR3 has 14 residues. V lost 4 bases to trimming and J lost 2 bases; unmatched junction nucleotides: 8. These data belong to a study of shared clonotypes between healthy human individuals. Once extracted for a subset, genomic DNA was divided evenly among several immunoSEQ plates. Libraries were prepared by immunoSEQ multiplex PCR; TCRdb keeps only in-frame clonotypes and omits some of them. The table has more than 2,000,000 clones, approximately 94% seen once. The sample comprised naive CD4+ T cells sorted from blood. Subset described: CD45RA+ positively selected. This chain links TRBV30 with TRBJ2-7; TRBD1 matches 7 bases. The origin of this receptor is a young man in good health. In DNA form, the CDR3 reads TGTGCCTGGACGAGACAGGGTTCTACCTACGAGCAGTACTTC. This gives the protein CAWTRQGSTYEQYF.